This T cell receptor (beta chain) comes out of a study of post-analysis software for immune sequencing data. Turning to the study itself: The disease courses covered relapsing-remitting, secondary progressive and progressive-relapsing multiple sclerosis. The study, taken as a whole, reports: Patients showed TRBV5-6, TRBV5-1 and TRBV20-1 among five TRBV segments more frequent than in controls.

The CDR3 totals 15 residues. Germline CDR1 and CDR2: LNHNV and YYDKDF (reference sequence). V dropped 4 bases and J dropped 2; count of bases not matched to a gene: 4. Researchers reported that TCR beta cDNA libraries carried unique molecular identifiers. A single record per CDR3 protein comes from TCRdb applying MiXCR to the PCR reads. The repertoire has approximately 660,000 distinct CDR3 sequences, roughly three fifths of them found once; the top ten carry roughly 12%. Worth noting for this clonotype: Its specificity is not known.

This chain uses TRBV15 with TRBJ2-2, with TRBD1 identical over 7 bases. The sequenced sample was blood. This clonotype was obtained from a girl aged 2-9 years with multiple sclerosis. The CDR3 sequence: CATSTRQGNTGELFF. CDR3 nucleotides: TGTGCCACCAGCACTCGACAGGGAAACACCGGGGAGCTGTTTTTT.